A single sample gave rise to the 32 T cell receptor beta chains below, sequenced in a study of control samples from healthy donors and cancer patients. Measured with immunoSEQ multiplex PCR; TCRdb has only the in-frame clones, and not every one. The data show 30,000 or so clones, 94% seen once. Sequenced: blood. The receptors shown here come from a man aged 55 to 70 in good health.

This clone has a single count. This chain joins TRBV7-2 and TRBJ2-1; 9 bases fit TRBD2. Per germline, CDR1 SGHTA and CDR2 FQGNSA. With V trimmed by 1 base and J by 6 bases, 4 bases remained unmatched. The CDR3 runs 15 residues. The CDR3 spells CASSLGMTSGNEQFF. The CDR3 DNA reads TGTGCCAGCAGCTTAGGGATGACTAGCGGCAATGAGCAGTTCTTC.

This clone was seen only once. The chain recombines TRBV7-2 with TRBJ2-5; D unresolved. V was pared by 2 bases and J by 3 bases, with 1 base between. There are 11 residues in the CDR3. In germline, CDR1 is SGHTA, CDR2 FQGNSA. The DNA of the CDR3 is TGTGCCAGCAGCTTAAAAGAGACCCAGTACTTC. This codes for CASSLKETQYF. Full variable domain (outside the CDR3, taken from reference TRBV7-2 and TRBJ2-5): GAGVSQSPSNKVTEKGKDVELRCDPISGHTALYWYRQSLGQGLEFLIYFQGNSAPDKSGLPSDRFSAERTGGSVSTLTIQRTQQEDSAVYLCASSLKETQYFGPGTRLLVL.

The V gene is TRBV9, the J gene TRBJ2-3, with D perhaps matching TRBD2 (8 bases). The V end lost 4 bases, the J end lost 4 bases, and 13 bases lay between the germline ends. Germline loops: CDR1 SGDLS, CDR2 YYNGEE. The CDR3 has 14 residues. The CDR3 spells CASSPGGTADTQYF. The CDR3 bases are TGTGCCAGCAGCCCGGGGGGGACAGCAGATACGCAGTATTTT. The whole variable domain, remainder taken from reference TRBV9 and TRBJ2-3, is DSGVTQTPKHLITATGQRVTLRCSPRSGDLSVYWYQQSLDQGLQFLIQYYNGEERAKGNILERFSAQQFPDLHSELNLSSLELGDSALYFCASSPGGTADTQYFGPGTRLTVL.

J is TRBJ2-1 and V is TRBV5-1, with no clear D. This CDR3 is built from 15 residues. Germline V lookup: CDR1 SGHRS, CDR2 YFSETQ. V was trimmed by 3 bases and J by 0 bases, leaving 10 bases between them. The CDR3 bases are TGCGCCAGCAGCTCGCAGGCGAGCTCCTACAATGAGCAGTTCTTC. It codes for CASSSQASSYNEQFF.

Details on this clone: The junction departs from the called germline gene at one end, perhaps through a read error. The chain joins TRBV24-1 to TRBJ1-2, with TRBD1 matching over 7 bases. CDR3 length: 14 amino acids. The germline gives CDR1 KGHDR, CDR2 SFDVKD. As DNA, the CDR3 is TGTGCCACCAGAGATTGGGACAGAAACTATGGCTACACCTTC. It encodes CATRDWDRNYGYTF.

The V call is TRBV6-6, the J call TRBJ2-5, with a tentative D call TRBD2 (7 bases). This CDR3 has 16 residues. The V end was cut by 2 bases, the J end by 4 bases, with 17 bases between. The germline gives CDR1 MNHNY, CDR2 SVGAGI (reference sequence). The CDR3 nucleotides are TGTGCCAGCAGTTACGTGAGGGGGGGCCGGTCAGAGACCCAGTACTTC. Translated: CASSYVRGGRSETQYF.

CDR3 sequence: CASSPRTGANEKLFF. CDR3 bases: TGTGCCAGCAGTCCCCGGACAGGAGCTAATGAAAAACTGTTTTTT. The chain joins TRBV6-4 to TRBJ1-4, with 7 bases matching TRBD1. Trimming removed 5 bases from V and 3 bases from J; junction bases left unmatched: 6. The CDR3 has 15 residues. Germline V gene sequence: CDR1 MRHNA, CDR2 SNTAGT.

This clone was recorded only once. The chain joins TRBV15 to TRBJ2-2; a possible D gene is TRBD1 (6 bases). V lost 2 bases and J 6 bases, leaving 13 bases between the germline ends. This CDR3 is 15 amino acids long. Germline CDR1 reads LNHNV; CDR2 reads YYDKDF (reference sequence). The DNA of the CDR3 is TGTGCCACCAGCAGATCCACAGGGAATGCCGGGGAGCTGTTTTTT. The encoded protein is CATSRSTGNAGELFF.

In its sample, this clone was seen once. The gene calls are TRBV6-1 and TRBJ1-5; 7 bases line up with TRBD1. The junction had 0 bases not matched to a gene; V was cut back by 3 bases and J by 1 base. Looked up from germline, CDR1 is MNHNS and CDR2 is SASEGT. The CDR3 length is 14 residues. CDR3 DNA sequence: TGTGCCAGCAGTGAGGACAGGAGCAATCAGCCCCAGCATTTT. This gives the protein CASSEDRSNQPQHF.

The V call is TRBV27, the J call TRBJ2-7; maybe TRBD1 (5 bases). Germline-derived CDR1 and CDR2 are MNHEY and SMNVEV (reference sequence). The CDR3 runs 14 residues. The V end was cut by 7 bases, the J end by 2 bases, with 15 bases between. The CDR3 region is CASKAQGFTYEQYF. CDR3 DNA sequence: TGTGCCAGCAAGGCCCAGGGTTTCACCTACGAGCAGTACTTC.

The chain joins TRBV11-1 to TRBJ1-1; D is unclear. Trimming stripped 3 bases from V and 3 bases from J, with 2 bases between. CDR3 length: 11 amino acids. Per germline, CDR1 SGHAT and CDR2 FQDESV (reference sequence). The DNA for the CDR3 is TGTGCCAGCAGCTTGTACACTGAAGCTTTCTTT. Translating gives CASSLYTEAFF.

This chain links TRBV9 with TRBJ1-1; tentative D call: TRBD1 (5 bases). The CDR3 has 14 amino acids. V lost 0 bases to trimming and J lost 1 base, with 7 bases between them. Germline loops: CDR1 SGDLS, CDR2 YYNGEE. CDR3 sequence (DNA): TGTGCCAGCAGCGTAGTTCAGGGGAACACTGAAGCTTTCTTT. It translates to CASSVVQGNTEAFF.

The V gene is TRBV6-5, the J gene TRBJ1-2, with TRBD1 matching 9 bases. Germline V gene lookup returns CDR1 MNHEY and CDR2 SVGAGI. The V segment lost 6 bases and the J segment 4 bases; nucleotides outside the gene matches: 6. This CDR3 is 14 amino acids long. The CDR3 sequence: CASRPGQGGYGYTF. The DNA for the CDR3 is TGTGCCAGCAGGCCGGGACAGGGAGGCTATGGCTACACCTTC.

This chain uses TRBV2 with TRBJ1-1; D is uncertain. CDR3 length: 13 residues. The germline V and J ends were trimmed by 6 bases and 4 bases, with 12 bases remaining between them. Per the germline V gene, CDR1 is SNHLY and CDR2 is FYNNEI. The CDR3 bases are TGTGCCAGCAGGGGTGAGTGGAGCACTGAAGCTTTCTTT. Its protein is CASRGEWSTEAFF.

This chain joins TRBV12-3 or TRBV12-4 and TRBJ1-2; no reliable D call. CDR3 size: 13 residues. V lost 6 bases to trimming and J lost 5 bases, with 13 bases between them. The CDR3: CASSPPEGYGYTF. DNA of the CDR3: TGTGCCAGCAGCCCTCCCGAGGGTTATGGCTACACCTTC.

The rearrangement joins TRBV7-8 to TRBJ1-5, with 8 bases identical to TRBD1. Germline CDR1 is SGHVS and CDR2 is FQNEAQ. The CDR3 runs to 15 residues. The V and J ends lost 5 bases and 7 bases, in that order; junction bases with no gene match: 10. Here the CDR3 reads CASSQWTGIGQPQHF. The CDR3 DNA reads TGTGCCAGCAGCCAATGGACAGGGATCGGGCAGCCCCAGCATTTT.

The chain employs TRBV19 and TRBJ2-7; maybe TRBD2 (5 bases). The V gene's germline CDR1 is LNHDA and CDR2 SQIVND (reference sequence). The length of the CDR3 is 14 residues. V lost 5 bases, J lost 0 bases, and 11 bases lay in between. The CDR3 sequence is CASSSRGHSYEQYF. The CDR3 region has the DNA TGTGCCAGTAGTTCCCGAGGGCACTCCTACGAGCAGTACTTC.

This chain connects TRBV19 to TRBJ1-5; D remains unclear. The CDR3 covers 14 residues. Between the trimmed V and J ends, which lost 7 bases and 2 bases, there was a span of 12 bases. Germline CDR1 is LNHDA and CDR2 is SQIVND (reference sequence). The CDR3 nucleotides are TGTGCCAGTACCCTGGATTTACGCAATCAGCCCCAGCATTTT. This encodes CASTLDLRNQPQHF.

The V and J genes are TRBV6-6 and TRBJ1-6, with a weak D call TRBD1 (5 bases). Germline V gene sequence: CDR1 MNHNY, CDR2 SVGAGI (reference sequence). The germline V and J ends were trimmed by 7 bases and 3 bases, with 13 bases remaining between them. This CDR3 spans 15 amino acids. CDR3 sequence: CASTTGTGYNSPLHF. The CDR3 DNA follows: TGTGCCAGCACCACCGGGACTGGCTATAATTCACCCCTCCACTTT.

This clone was observed once. V and J are TRBV7-2 and TRBJ1-1; D call uncertain. V lost 8 bases and J 7 bases, leaving 8 bases between the germline ends. Germline lookup yields CDR1 SGHTA and CDR2 FQGNSA. This CDR3 is built from 10 residues. The CDR3 nucleotides read TGTGCCAGCTCCCACGTTGAAGCTTTCTTT. Translating gives CASSHVEAFF. The full variable domain, rest sourced from reference TRBV7-2 and TRBJ1-1, is GAGVSQSPSNKVTEKGKDVELRCDPISGHTALYWYRQSLGQGLEFLIYFQGNSAPDKSGLPSDRFSAERTGGSVSTLTIQRTQQEDSAVYLCASSHVEAFFGQGTRLTVV.

The chain carries TRBV5-1 and TRBJ2-2; D possibly corresponds to TRBD1 (6 bases). Germline CDR1 and CDR2: SGHRS and YFSETQ. This CDR3 spans 15 amino acids. Deletions cut 5 bases from V and 0 bases from J, with 11 bases between. The CDR3 loop reads CASRRDNANTGELFF. CDR3 bases: TGCGCCAGCAGAAGGGACAACGCGAACACCGGGGAGCTGTTTTTT.

CDR3 bases: TGTGCCAGCGGGAGGGGTACCACCACAGATACGCAGTATTTT. Protein sequence: CASGRGTTTDTQYF. The chain uses TRBV6-5 and TRBJ2-3, with TRBD2 identical over 7 bases. Germline assignment: CDR1 MNHEY and CDR2 SVGAGI. CDR3 length: 14 amino acids. Trimming at V came to 8 bases and at J to 2 bases, leaving 7 bases not matched to a gene.

This chain uses TRBV4-1 with TRBJ2-7; 10 nucleotides match TRBD2. The CDR3 extends over 15 amino acids. Unmatched junction bases numbered 2, after V lost 1 base and J lost 2 bases. CDR1 is MGHRA, CDR2 YSYEKL, per germline. The CDR3 region has the DNA TGCGCCAGCAGCCAAGTTCTAGCGGGGGCCTACGAGCAGTACTTC. Encoded protein: CASSQVLAGAYEQYF.

This clone came up once. The chain couples TRBV7-9 to TRBJ1-2, with TRBD1 identical over 7 bases. V shed 4 bases and J 0 bases; nucleotides not matched to a gene: 5. Germline loops: CDR1 SEHNR, CDR2 FQNEAQ (reference sequence). The CDR3 consists of 15 residues. The chain's CDR3 is CASSYPGQSNYGYTF. The CDR3 coding sequence is TGTGCCAGCAGCTACCCGGGACAGTCTAACTATGGCTACACCTTC.

This chain links TRBV27 with TRBJ1-2, with 7 bases identical to TRBD1. CDR1 MNHEY and CDR2 SMNVEV come from the germline V gene (reference sequence). The CDR3 consists of 13 residues. Unmatched junction bases numbered 4, after V lost 3 bases and J lost 6 bases. CDR3 region: CASSLTGLNGYTF. The CDR3 nucleotides read TGTGCCAGCAGTTTGACAGGGCTCAATGGCTACACCTTC.

The J gene is TRBJ1-2, the V gene TRBV10-2; D perhaps matches TRBD1 (5 bases). Looked up from germline, CDR1 is WSHSY and CDR2 is SAAADI. This CDR3 is 14 amino acids long. V was trimmed by 4 bases and J by 3 bases, leaving 12 bases between them. The CDR3 loop reads CASSGQSGHYGYTF. In DNA, the CDR3 is TGCGCCAGCAGTGGTCAGTCGGGGCACTATGGCTACACCTTC.

The chain recombines TRBV9 with TRBJ1-4, with 7 bases that match TRBD1. The V gene end was trimmed by 5 bases and the J gene end by 5 bases; junction bases not matched to a gene: 3. Germline V gene lookup returns CDR1 SGDLS and CDR2 YYNGEE. CDR3 length: 13 residues. CDR3 DNA sequence: TGTGCCAGCAGGGGACAGTTAAATGAAAAACTGTTTTTT. Protein: CASRGQLNEKLFF.

V usage is TRBV12-3 or TRBV12-4 and J usage is TRBJ1-4, with D hard to call. The V and J ends lost 2 bases and 5 bases respectively, with 0 bases between them. This CDR3 is 11 amino acids long. In DNA form, the CDR3 reads TGTGCCAGCAGTTTAAATGAAAAACTGTTTTTT. Protein product: CASSLNEKLFF.

The chain uses TRBV6-5 and TRBJ2-7; 8 nucleotides agree with TRBD2. Losses at the gene ends were 2 bases for V and 0 bases for J; bases not matched to a gene: 0. Germline V gene data show CDR1 as MNHEY and CDR2 as SVGAGI. There are 14 residues in the CDR3. The CDR3 DNA reads TGTGCCAGCAGTTACGGGACTAGCTCCTACGAGCAGTACTTC. It codes for CASSYGTSSYEQYF.

V and J are TRBV19 and TRBJ2-2; D could derive from TRBD1 or TRBD2 (6 bases each). V shed 3 bases and J shed 0 bases, with 11 bases lying between them. The CDR3 totals 16 residues. Per germline, CDR1 LNHDA and CDR2 SQIVND (reference sequence). CDR3 DNA: TGTGCCAGTAGTATGTCGGGGGCCGCGAACACCGGGGAGCTGTTTTTT. Encoded protein: CASSMSGAANTGELFF.

The DNA for the CDR3 is TGTGCCACCAGTGATTTGGGACTAGCGGGGGGCCGCTCCTACAATGAGCAGTTCTTC. Residues: CATSDLGLAGGRSYNEQFF. The rearrangement uses TRBV24-1 and TRBJ2-1, with 14 bases lining up with TRBD2. Germline-derived CDR1 and CDR2 are KGHDR and SFDVKD. J gave up 0 bases and V 0 bases, and 3 bases lay outside the gene matches. The length of the CDR3 is 19 residues.

The chain has TRBV23-1 and TRBJ1-4; perhaps TRBD1 as D (5 bases). TRBV23-1 is identified as an open reading frame with a role that is uncertain. V lost 2 bases and J lost 8, with 15 bases in between. The CDR3 length is 15 residues. This CDR3 reads CASSQPRGFGEKLFF. CDR3 nucleotides: TGCGCCAGCAGTCAACCGCGGGGGTTCGGGGAAAAACTGTTTTTT.